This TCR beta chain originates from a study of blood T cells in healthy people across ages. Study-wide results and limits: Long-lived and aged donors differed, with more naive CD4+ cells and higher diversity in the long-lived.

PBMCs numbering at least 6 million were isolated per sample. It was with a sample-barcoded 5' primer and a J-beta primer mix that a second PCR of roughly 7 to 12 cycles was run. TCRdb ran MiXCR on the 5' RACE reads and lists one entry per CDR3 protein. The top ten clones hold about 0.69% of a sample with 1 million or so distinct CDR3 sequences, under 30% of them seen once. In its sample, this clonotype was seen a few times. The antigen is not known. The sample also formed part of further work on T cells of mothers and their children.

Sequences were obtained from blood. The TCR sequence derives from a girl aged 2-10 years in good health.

CDR3 amino acids: CSVEDPLMSSYNEQFF. The CDR3 DNA follows: TGCAGCGTTGAAGATCCTCTGATGAGCTCCTACAATGAGCAGTTCTTC. The gene calls are TRBV29-1 and TRBJ2-1; no firm D call. The CDR3 spans 16 residues. Germline CDR1 reads SQVTM; CDR2 reads ANQGSEA. V was trimmed by 0 bases and J by 0 bases, leaving 12 bases between them.